A selection of T cell receptor beta chains follows, all from one sample in a study of T cell responses to AZD1222 COVID-19 vaccine. The data were produced by immunoSEQ multiplex PCR, yet TCRdb's version contains in-frame clones alone and is incomplete. The sample has 120,000 or so clones, approximately 90% seen once. The input for sequencing was peripheral blood, taken on day 0 of AZD1222 vaccination. All receptors derive from an adult in good health. CDR3s include the opening cysteine and the closing phenylalanine or tryptophan. The D gene is left open where the match is weak. Not all rows give a size; the values are once, few, many and, for expanded clones, a class.

TRBV19	.	TRBD2	TRBJ2-2	CATSRGAGELFF	TGTGCCACCTCGCGGGGGGCCGGGGAGCTGTTTTTT
TRBV27	.	.	TRBJ2-7	CASSSSSLGEQYF	TGTGCCAGCAGTTCCTCGAGCTTGGGGGAGCAGTACTTC
TRBV10-3	.	TRBD2	TRBJ2-3	CAISEKRAAGGTTDTQYF	TGTGCCATCAGTGAGAAAAGGGCCGCGGGAGGGACCACAGATACGCAGTATTTT
TRBV7-9	.	TRBD1	TRBJ1-2	CASSLPQAGGGYTF	TGTGCCAGCAGCTTACCGCAGGCAGGGGGCGGCTACACCTTC
TRBV6-5	.	TRBD1	TRBJ1-6	CASSWTGPINSPLHF	TGTGCCAGCAGCTGGACAGGTCCCATTAATTCACCCCTCCACTTT
TRBV28	.	TRBD1	TRBJ2-1	CASSFWGQGQNNEQFF	TGTGCCAGCAGTTTCTGGGGACAGGGCCAAAACAATGAGCAGTTCTTC
TRBV15	.	.	TRBJ1-3	CATSRVVDLNTIYF	TGTGCCACCAGCAGAGTAGTCGATTTAAACACCATATATTTT
TRBV7-9	.	.	TRBJ2-2	CASSFGGAGELFF	TGTGCCAGCAGCTTTGGTGGTGCCGGGGAGCTGTTTTTT
TRBV5-1	.	TRBD1	TRBJ1-5	CASSLGDRADQPQHF	TGCGCCAGCAGCTTGGGGGACAGGGCTGACCAGCCCCAGCATTTT
TRBV7-9	.	.	TRBJ1-5	CASSLGFLEPQHF	TGTGCCAGCAGCTTAGGATTCCTGGAGCCCCAGCATTTT
TRBV4-2	.	TRBD2	TRBJ2-5	CASSREGETQYF	TGTGCCAGCAGCCGGGAGGGGGAGACCCAGTACTTC
TRBV28	.	TRBD1	TRBJ1-5	CASSHYSRDRVYQPQHF	TGTGCCAGCAGTCATTACTCCCGGGACAGGGTGTATCAGCCCCAGCATTTT
TRBV28	.	.	TRBJ1-1	CASSPPKAATEAFF	TGTGCCAGCAGCCCTCCTAAGGCGGCCACTGAAGCTTTCTTT
TRBV19	.	.	TRBJ2-7	CASSIDSQSSYEQYF	TGTGCCAGTAGTATAGACAGCCAGAGCTCCTACGAGCAGTACTTC
TRBV24-1	once	.	TRBJ2-1	CATSAATSYNEQFF	TGTGCCACCAGTGCCGCGACTTCCTACAATGAGCAGTTCTTC
TRBV7-2	.	TRBD2	TRBJ2-5	CASSPFGSGRGETQYF	TGTGCCAGCAGCCCCTTCGGTAGCGGGAGAGGAGAGACCCAGTACTTC
TRBV28	.	.	TRBJ1-5	CASTSEGRGQPQHF	TGTGCCAGCACCTCTGAGGGGCGAGGGCAGCCCCAGCATTTT
TRBV19	.	.	TRBJ2-1	CASSIVAGTYNEQFF	TGTGCCAGTAGTATTGTAGCAGGGACCTACAATGAGCAGTTCTTC
TRBV9	few	.	TRBJ2-1	CASSPRWGQSYNEQFF	TGTGCCAGCAGCCCGAGGTGGGGACAAAGCTACAATGAGCAGTTCTTC
TRBV3-1/TRBV3-2	.	TRBD1	TRBJ1-2	CASSPADRVYGYTF	TGTGCCAGCAGCCCCGCCGACAGGGTCTATGGCTACACCTTC
TRBV7-2	.	TRBD2	TRBJ2-1	CASSLQAGALSYNEQFF	TGTGCCAGCAGCTTACAAGCGGGGGCTCTATCCTACAATGAGCAGTTCTTC
TRBV28	.	.	TRBJ1-2	CAIRLAGSNYGYTF	TGTGCCATCCGTTTGGCGGGGTCTAACTATGGCTACACCTTC
TRBV11-1	few	.	TRBJ2-5	CASSLAAGETQYF	TGTGCCAGCAGCTTAGCGGCCGGGGAGACCCAGTACTTC
TRBV11-1	.	.	TRBJ2-7	CASSSIAYEQYF	TGTGCCAGCAGCTCGATTGCCTACGAGCAGTACTTC
TRBV6-2/TRBV6-3	.	.	TRBJ1-1	CASSFDRMNTEAFF	TGTGCCAGCAGTTTCGACCGTATGAACACTGAAGCTTTCTTT
TRBV6-5	.	.	TRBJ1-4	CASSYSAGLTNEKLFF	TGTGCCAGCAGTTACTCGGCAGGGTTAACTAATGAAAAACTGTTTTTT